This TCR beta chain was sequenced in a study of cytomegalovirus exposure and HLA in healthy donors. Vbeta (60) and Jbeta (13) primers were used in the PCR. The data were produced by immunoSEQ multiplex PCR, yet TCRdb's version contains in-frame clones alone and is incomplete. Among about 43,000 clones, about 80% were seen once, and the ten largest hold 1.4%. The CDR3 runs 16 residues. From germline, CDR1 is MNHEY and CDR2 SMNVEV (reference sequence). The V and J ends lost 5 bases and 2 bases respectively, with 19 bases between them. Sequencing was done on a sample of PBMCs. The chain couples TRBV27 to TRBJ2-7; perhaps TRBD2 as D (5 bases). The sequence was collected from a man aged 30-40 years in good health and CMV-seronegative. The DNA for the CDR3 is TGTGCCAGCAGTGCCCCGGGGAAGGTAGTTCCCTACGAGCAGTACTTC. It translates to CASSAPGKVVPYEQYF.